Sequencing of this TCR beta chain was carried out in a study of beta chain features in type 1 diabetes. Study at large: The number of sorted cells examined across all samples was approximately 110,000,000. Study-wide findings and caveats: For Type 1 diabetes patients, all four CD4+ subsets carried TCRB CDR3s that were moderately but significantly shorter. Across patients, naive, central memory and Treg TCRB repertoires exhibited apparently greater similarity than was observed across healthy donors.

Investigators reverse transcribed all isolated RNA, so they sequenced expressed TCRB transcripts. Libraries were prepared by immunoSEQ multiplex PCR; TCRdb keeps only in-frame clonotypes and omits some of them. The sample yields under 550,000 clones, 9.5% to 12% seen once. The V end was cut by 2 bases, the J end by 8 bases, with 13 bases between. This CDR3 spans 14 amino acids. This clone came up a few times. Antigen specificity is unknown. Specimen: naive CD4+ T cells from blood. The sequence came from a woman aged 18-29 years in good health. The chain carries TRBV23-1 and TRBJ1-5; D unresolved. TRBV23-1 belongs to the ORF category, with a function that is uncertain. The CDR3 DNA sequence: TGCGCCAGCAGTCAACCAGCCACGTACGAGCCCCAGCATTTT. It specifies CASSQPATYEPQHF.